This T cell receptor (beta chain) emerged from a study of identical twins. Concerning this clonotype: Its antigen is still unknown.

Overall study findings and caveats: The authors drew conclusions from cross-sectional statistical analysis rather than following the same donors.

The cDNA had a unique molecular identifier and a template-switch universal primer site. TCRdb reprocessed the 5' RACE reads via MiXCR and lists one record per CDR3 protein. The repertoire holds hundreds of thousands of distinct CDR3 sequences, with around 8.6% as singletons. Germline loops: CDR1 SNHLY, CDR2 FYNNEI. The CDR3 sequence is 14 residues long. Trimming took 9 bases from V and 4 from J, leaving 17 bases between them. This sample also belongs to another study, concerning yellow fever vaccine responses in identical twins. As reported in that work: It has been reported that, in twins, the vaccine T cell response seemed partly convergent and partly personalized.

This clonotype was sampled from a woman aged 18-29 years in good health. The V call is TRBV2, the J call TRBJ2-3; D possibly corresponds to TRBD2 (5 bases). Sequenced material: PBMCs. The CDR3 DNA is TGTGCCAGGGGCGTAAAAAAGGAGGCAGATACGCAGTATTTT. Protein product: CARGVKKEADTQYF.